The clone carrying this T cell receptor beta chain is a singleton in its sample. The CDR3 loop spans 14 amino acids. Germline CDR1 reads SGHKS; CDR2 reads YYEKEE (reference sequence). The germline V and J ends were trimmed by 4 bases and 1 base, with 11 bases remaining between them. The data belong to a study of OX40 agonist ivuxolimab in advanced cancers. Using immunoSEQ multiplex PCR, the repertoire was profiled, and TCRdb retains in-frame clones only, with some absent. Of 55,000 to 70,000 clones listed, approximately 90% are singletons. The V gene is TRBV5-5, the J gene TRBJ2-5; possible D gene TRBD1, 6 bases. This receptor was obtained from an adult with an advanced solid tumor such as melanoma, head and neck, liver or kidney cancer. The material sequenced was CD4+ or CD8+ T cells sorted from blood, taken in a trial of the OX40 agonist ivuxolimab. The CDR3 nucleotides are TGTGCCAGCAGCCGGGGACAAGTCCAAGAGACCCAGTACTTC. This gives the protein CASSRGQVQETQYF.